This TCR beta chain comes out of a study of OX40 agonist ivuxolimab in advanced cancers. Study summary: The study treated patients with ivuxolimab, an agonistic anti-OX40 (CD134) antibody. Every 2 weeks, patients received ivuxolimab intravenously, dosed at 0.01 to 10 mg/kg.

CDR3 length: 14 amino acids. V gave up 4 bases and J gave up 7 bases; unmatched junction bases: 9. The germline V gene encodes CDR1 LNHDA and CDR2 SQIVND (reference sequence). This table comes from immunoSEQ multiplex PCR, and its TCRdb copy is limited to in-frame clones, with some not included. This table holds around 50,000 clones, 85% to 95% found once. The source was CD4+ or CD8+ T cells sorted from blood, collected in a trial of the OX40 agonist ivuxolimab. This clonotype originated in an adult with an advanced solid tumor such as melanoma, head and neck, liver or kidney cancer. The chain uses TRBV19 and TRBJ2-7; 8 bases are a match to TRBD1. CDR3 in amino acids: CASSTTGGRREQYF. The CDR3 nucleotides are TGTGCCAGTAGTACTACAGGGGGTCGACGGGAGCAGTACTTC. The variable domain in full, with the rest retrieved from reference TRBV19 and TRBJ2-7, is DGGITQSPKYLFRKEGQNVTLSCEQNLNHDAMYWYRQDPGQGLRLIYYSQIVNDFQKGDIAEGYSVSREKKESFPLTVTSAQKNPTAFYLCASSTTGGRREQYFGPGTRLTVT.